Listed below are T cell receptor beta chains from one sample, sequenced in a study of blood T cell repertoires in COVID-19. The protocol was immunoSEQ multiplex PCR, while the TCRdb copy is restricted to in-frame clones and leaves out a portion. This table holds hundreds of thousands of clones, 90% found once. The sequenced sample consisted of PBMCs or T cells enriched from blood (not recorded which). These receptors all come from a woman aged 18-29 years with acute COVID-19. Both conserved end residues are part of each CDR3. D genes are given only for firm matches. Part of the rows lack a size; the others show once, few, many or a class for expanded clones.

TRBV5-1	TRBJ2-5	TRBD2	.	TGCGCCAGCAGCCCGGGACTATCCCAAGAGACCCAGTACTTC	CASSPGLSQETQYF
TRBV7-9	TRBJ2-1	TRBD2	.	TGTGCCAGCAGCTTAGTGCTAGCGGGAGAATCCAATGAGCAGTTCTTC	CASSLVLAGESNEQFF
TRBV3-1/TRBV3-2	TRBJ2-7	.	.	TGTGCCAGCAGCCCAATCGATAGCTACGAGCAGTACTTC	CASSPIDSYEQYF
TRBV19	TRBJ1-5	TRBD1	.	TGTGCCAGTAGTAACCAGGGGGTGGTATATAGCAATCAGCCCCAGCATTTT	CASSNQGVVYSNQPQHF
TRBV19	TRBJ1-4	.	.	TGTGCCAGTAGTATCGGCAGGGGTAATGAAAAACTGTTTTTT	CASSIGRGNEKLFF
TRBV20-1	TRBJ2-7	.	.	TGCAGTGCTAGTTCGACCGCAAGGGGGGCGGGGGCATACGAGCAGTACTTC	CSASSTARGAGAYEQYF
TRBV10-1	TRBJ2-5	TRBD2	.	TGCGCCAGCAGTGCAATTCCCCGGGGAGGTCTGGGAGGGAAGGGAGGGAAGACCCAGTACTTC	CASSAIPRGGLGGKGGKTQYF
TRBV5-5	TRBJ2-7	.	.	TGTGCCAGCAGCTCGGGAGACACGGCCTACGAGCAGTACTTC	CASSSGDTAYEQYF
TRBV6-1	TRBJ1-5	TRBD1	.	TGTGCCAGCAGTGCCCAGGGGGCGTGGAGCAATCAGCCCCAGCATTTT	CASSAQGAWSNQPQHF
TRBV7-9	TRBJ1-1	.	.	TGTGCCAGCAGCTTAGAACAGGGCATGAACACTGAAGCTTTCTTT	CASSLEQGMNTEAFF
TRBV10-1	TRBJ1-3	.	.	TGCGCCAGCAGTGGGAGCAACTCTGGAAACACCATATATTTT	CASSGSNSGNTIYF
TRBV7-2	TRBJ2-3	.	.	TGTGCCAGCAGCTTATACGGAGATACGCAGTATTTT	CASSLYGDTQYF
TRBV30	TRBJ2-7	.	.	TGTGCCTGGAGAGGGACAATCTCCTACGAGCAGTACTTC	CAWRGTISYEQYF
TRBV25-1	TRBJ2-7	.	.	TGTGCCAGCAGTGAGTCCAGGGTTGGCGAGCAGTACTTC	CASSESRVGEQYF
TRBV9	TRBJ1-4	TRBD1	once	TGTGCCAGCAGCGCGGGACAGCTGAGTAATGAAAAACTGTTTTTT	CASSAGQLSNEKLFF
TRBV27	TRBJ2-2	TRBD1	few	TGTGCCAGCAGTTTCCGGGGACAGGGGAACACCGGGGAGCTGTTTTTT	CASSFRGQGNTGELFF
TRBV5-8	TRBJ2-5	TRBD1	.	TGTGCCAGCAGCTTGGGGACAGGGTTTGAAGAGACCCAGTACTTC	CASSLGTGFEETQYF
TRBV19	TRBJ2-7	TRBD2	.	TGTGCCAGTAGACCCTCCACTAGCGGGGTTAAGGCTTCCTACGAGCAGTACTTC	CASRPSTSGVKASYEQYF
TRBV2	TRBJ2-1	.	.	TGTGCCAGCAGTGAAGGGGCATACAATGAGCAGTTCTTC	CASSEGAYNEQFF
TRBV9	TRBJ1-1	TRBD1	.	TGTGCCAGCAGCACAAGGGACAGGGGAAACACTGAAGCTTTCTTT	CASSTRDRGNTEAFF
TRBV19	TRBJ1-5	.	.	TGTGCCAGTAGTATTACTGACAGTGTCTTTAGCAATCAGCCCCAGCATTTT	CASSITDSVFSNQPQHF